Shown below are 23 T cell receptor beta chains from a single sample sequenced in a study of T cell changes during pregnancy in multiple sclerosis. The repertoire was sequenced with immunoSEQ multiplex PCR; TCRdb's copy has only in-frame clones and lacks some. Of roughly 42,000 clones in the sample, more than 85% were seen once. The source material was CD4+ T cells from peripheral blood mononuclear cells, sampled in the second trimester of pregnancy. Receptors originate from a female donor in good health, enrolled as a control in a pregnancy study.

As for this clone: Compared with germline, one end of the junction differs, possibly owing to a read error. The chain links TRBV14 to TRBJ2-3; 9 positions match TRBD1. Germline V gene lookup returns CDR1 SGHDN and CDR2 FVKESK. The CDR3 has 16 residues. CDR3 sequence: CASSKDRGIGTDTQYF. CDR3 coding DNA: TGTGCCAGCAGCAAAGACAGGGGGATAGGCACAGATACGCAGTATTTT.

The genes are TRBV11-3 and TRBJ1-1; D unclear. Germline CDR1 is SGHNT and CDR2 is YENEEA. Deletions cut 2 bases from V and 11 bases from J, with 12 bases between. CDR3 size: 12 residues. CDR3 sequence: CASSLHEGRAFF. The CDR3 nucleotides are TGTGCCAGCAGCTTACATGAGGGAAGGGCTTTCTTT.

The rearrangement joins TRBV19 to TRBJ2-7, with 9 nucleotides matching TRBD1. This CDR3 is built from 16 residues. CDR1 and CDR2 (germline): LNHDA, SQIVND (reference sequence). Trimming at V came to 5 bases and at J to 1 base, leaving 9 bases not matched to a gene. CDR3 residues: CASSLNRGPPSYEQYF. The DNA for the CDR3 is TGTGCCAGTAGTCTAAACAGGGGGCCACCTTCCTACGAGCAGTACTTC. Using reference TRBV19 and TRBJ2-7 for the parts outside the CDR3, the full variable domain is DGGITQSPKYLFRKEGQNVTLSCEQNLNHDAMYWYRQDPGQGLRLIYYSQIVNDFQKGDIAEGYSVSREKKESFPLTVTSAQKNPTAFYLCASSLNRGPPSYEQYFGPGTRLTVT.

V gene TRBV11-2 combines with J gene TRBJ2-1; 11 positions match TRBD2. There are 16 residues in the CDR3. The V gene end was trimmed by 5 bases and the J gene end by 4 bases; junction bases not matched to a gene: 7. Germline values: CDR1 SGHAT, CDR2 FQNNGV. The CDR3 protein is CASSLRLAGLYNEQFF. The DNA of the CDR3 is TGTGCCAGCAGCCTCAGACTAGCGGGATTATACAATGAGCAGTTCTTC.

CDR3 in amino acids: CAISGQLNTEAFF. The CDR3 region has the DNA TGTGCCATCAGTGGACAGCTGAACACTGAAGCTTTCTTT. The rearrangement uses TRBV10-3 and TRBJ1-1; the D gene is possibly TRBD1 (5 bases). In germline, CDR1 is ENHRY, CDR2 SYGVKD. This CDR3 region has 13 residues. V was shortened by 4 bases and J by 0 bases, with 6 bases between the two germline ends.

This clone has only one observation. The chain links TRBV4-1 to TRBJ2-3; 8 bases map to TRBD1. The CDR3 is 17 residues long. J gave up 2 bases and V 5 bases, and 12 bases lay outside the gene matches. The germline V gene encodes CDR1 MGHRA and CDR2 YSYEKL. CDR3 loop: CASSGRAQGANTDTQYF. In DNA form, the CDR3 reads TGCGCCAGCAGCGGCCGGGCGCAGGGGGCGAACACAGATACGCAGTATTTT.

This chain connects TRBV7-7 to TRBJ2-5, with 10 positions matching TRBD1. CDR3 length equals 13 residues. Germline V lookup: CDR1 SSHAT, CDR2 FNYEAQ (reference sequence). DNA for the CDR3: TGTGCTAGCTCTGGGGACAGGGGAGGGACCCAGTACTTC. Amino acids: CASSGDRGGTQYF.

This sequence joins TRBV6-6 and TRBJ2-5; 7 bases line up with TRBD2. CDR3 length: 16 amino acids. After removal of 2 bases from V and 4 bases from J, the junction contained 10 bases not matched to a gene. The germline V gene has CDR1 MNHNY and CDR2 SVGAGI (reference sequence). In nucleotides, the CDR3 is TGTGCCAGCAGTTACGGAGGGGCGGGGGTCGGAGAGACCCAGTACTTC. It translates to CASSYGGAGVGETQYF.

This chain joins TRBV5-1 and TRBJ1-4; D gene ambiguous. The CDR3 spans 16 residues. Germline V gene sequence: CDR1 SGHRS, CDR2 YFSETQ. V gave up 5 bases and J gave up 4 bases, with 18 bases separating them. The CDR3 region is CASRSGHEQINEKLFF. The CDR3 nucleotides are TGCGCCAGCAGGTCTGGGCATGAACAGATTAATGAAAAACTGTTTTTT.

V gene TRBV9 combines with J gene TRBJ2-3, with 10 bases fitting TRBD2. Trimming at V came to 3 bases and at J to 5 bases, leaving 12 bases not matched to a gene. This CDR3 is built from 17 residues. The germline gives CDR1 SGDLS, CDR2 YYNGEE. The CDR3: CASSEERGGLYLDTQYF. For the CDR3, the DNA is TGTGCCAGCAGCGAAGAGCGGGGGGGCTTGTATTTAGATACGCAGTATTTT.

This clone showed up just a few times. The V call is TRBV4-2, the J call TRBJ2-5; D gene ambiguous. V shed 1 base and J shed 5 bases, with 11 bases lying between them. Germline lookup yields CDR1 LGHNA and CDR2 YNFKEQ. CDR3 size: 14 residues. This CDR3 reads CASSQGGQSETQYF. The DNA of the CDR3 is TGTGCCAGCAGCCAAGGCGGTCAGAGTGAGACCCAGTACTTC.

J is TRBJ2-7 and V is TRBV18; D is possibly TRBD1 (6 bases). The V gene lost 4 bases and the J gene lost 5 bases, with 12 bases spanning the gap. The CDR3 totals 13 residues. Germline loops: CDR1 KGHSH, CDR2 LQKENI. CDR3 region: CASSQGVWDEQYF. In DNA, the CDR3 is TGTGCCAGCTCACAGGGGGTCTGGGACGAGCAGTACTTC.

DNA for the CDR3: TGTGCCATCGCCGAGAGTGGCGGGGGGGGGACTGAAGCTTTCTTT. Amino acids: CAIAESGGGGTEAFF. V and J are TRBV10-3 and TRBJ1-1, with TRBD1 as a possible D gene (5 bases). The CDR3 spans 15 residues. Trimming shortened V by 8 bases and J by 5 bases, and 21 bases separated the two germline ends. Germline-derived CDR1 and CDR2 are ENHRY and SYGVKD.

The DNA of the CDR3 is TGTGCCAGCAGTTTCCGACAGTACCAAGAGACCCAGTACTTC. Protein sequence: CASSFRQYQETQYF. The chain has TRBV28 and TRBJ2-5; possible D gene TRBD1, 5 bases. CDR1 is MDHEN and CDR2 is SYDVKM in the germline V gene. V dropped 3 bases and J dropped 0 bases, with 8 bases sitting between them. CDR3 length: 14 amino acids.

This chain uses TRBV10-3 with TRBJ1-1, with a weak D call TRBD1 (6 bases). This CDR3 has 13 residues. The germline V gene has CDR1 ENHRY and CDR2 SYGVKD. The V end lost 10 bases, the J end lost 1 base, and 13 bases lay between the germline ends. CDR3 residues: CATRTARNTEAFF. The CDR3 DNA follows: TGTGCCACCCGGACAGCGCGGAACACTGAAGCTTTCTTT.

The chain links TRBV29-1 to TRBJ2-6; D gene uncertain. The CDR3 spans 13 residues. V shed 4 bases and J shed 3 bases, with 7 bases lying between them. The germline gives CDR1 SQVTM, CDR2 ANQGSEA. The DNA of the CDR3 is TGCAGCGTTGGGGCATTTGGGGCCAACGTCCTGACTTTC. Translation gives CSVGAFGANVLTF. Based on the CDR3 plus reference TRBV29-1 and TRBJ2-6, the full variable domain is SAVISQKPSRDICQRGTSLTIQCQVDSQVTMMFWYRQQPGQSLTLIATANQGSEATYESGFVIDKFPISRPNLTFSTLTVSNMSPEDSSIYLCSVGAFGANVLTFGAGSRLTVL.

J is TRBJ2-4 and V is TRBV6-6; 8 bases agree with TRBD1. The CDR3 loop spans 15 amino acids. V gave up 6 bases and J gave up 8 bases; unmatched junction bases: 12. Germline V gene data show CDR1 as MNHNY and CDR2 as SVGAGI (reference sequence). The CDR3, as DNA: TGTGCCAGCAGAAATCAACAGGGGGTTGGGGACATTCAGTACTTC. Its protein is CASRNQQGVGDIQYF.

J is TRBJ2-7 and V is TRBV10-3, with 9 bases matching TRBD1. J gave up 3 bases and V 4 bases, and 16 bases lay outside the gene matches. Germline CDR1 is ENHRY and CDR2 is SYGVKD. The length of the CDR3 is 18 residues. CDR3 in amino acids: CAISGRDRESQDGYEQYF. The CDR3 DNA is TGTGCCATCAGTGGCCGGGACAGGGAGTCTCAGGATGGCTACGAGCAGTACTTC.

V is TRBV9 and J is TRBJ1-5; tentatively, D is TRBD1 (5 bases). CDR1 is SGDLS, CDR2 YYNGEE, per germline. With 0 bases removed from V and 5 bases from J, the gap between germline ends came to 9 bases. The CDR3 runs to 14 residues. The CDR3 nucleotides read TGTGCCAGCAGCGTAGCGGACAAATATCAGCCCCAGCATTTT. It translates to CASSVADKYQPQHF.

V and J are TRBV21-1 and TRBJ2-5; the table's D call TRBD1 went unverified against the DNA. TRBV21-1 is a known pseudogene. CDR3 length equals 14 residues. CDR3 residues: CASSKKSGGETQYF. CDR3 bases: TGTGCCAGCAGCAAAAAGTCAGGGGGAGAGACCCAGTACTTC.

The rearrangement uses TRBV19 and TRBJ2-1, with D maybe TRBD2 (5 bases). V lost 6 bases, J lost 8 bases, and 14 bases lay in between. The CDR3 has 13 amino acids. Germline-derived CDR1 and CDR2 are LNHDA and SQIVND (reference sequence). CDR3 DNA: TGTGCCAGTAGAAGGAGGACCGGGGATGAGCAGTTCTTC. Encoded protein: CASRRRTGDEQFF.

The rearrangement links TRBV2 to TRBJ1-1, with D unclear. The CDR3 covers 13 residues. V was cut by 2 bases and J by 4 bases, with 8 bases left in between. Per the germline V gene, CDR1 is SNHLY and CDR2 is FYNNEI. CDR3 DNA: TGTGCCAGCAGTGAATTTGAGGGCACTGAAGCTTTCTTT. This gives the protein CASSEFEGTEAFF.

The chain has TRBV7-3 and TRBJ2-7; a possible D gene is TRBD2 (6 bases). Trimming took off 5 bases at V and 1 base at J, with 15 bases between the two ends. The CDR3 loop spans 15 amino acids. Looked up from germline, CDR1 is SGHTA and CDR2 is FQGTGA. In nucleotides, the CDR3 is TGTGCCAGCAGCCTGATTAGCGCGGGGTCCTACGAGCAGTACTTC. Translation: CASSLISAGSYEQYF.